These 10 T cell receptor beta chains were all obtained from the same sample, sequenced in a study of T cells after posttransplantation cyclophosphamide. TCRdb keeps only in-frame clones here, not all; method: immunoSEQ multiplex PCR. The table lists about 7,200 clones, with no singletons. Cyclophosphamide on days +3 and +4 followed busulfan-fludarabine conditioning and a marrow graft. This material consisted of PBMCs, taken after allogeneic stem cell transplant with posttransplant cyclophosphamide. The receptors originated from a female patient aged 50-59 years who received an allogeneic stem cell transplant from a related donor, was CMV-positive, and had no GVHD. The graft donor may have given rise to some T cells.

This clone was counted ten times or more. This chain uses TRBV28 with TRBJ1-2, with a tentative D call TRBD1 (6 bases). Germline CDR1 and CDR2: MDHEN and SYDVKM. V lost 6 bases and J 3 bases, leaving 17 bases between the germline ends. The CDR3 totals 15 residues. The CDR3 DNA reads TGTGCCAGCAGGGGCGGACAGCCCAACGACTATGGCTACACCTTC. It translates to CASRGGQPNDYGYTF.

The sample holds many counts of this clone. The chain links TRBV12-3 or TRBV12-4 to TRBJ2-7; weak D call: TRBD1 (6 bases). Between the trimmed V and J ends, which lost 2 bases and 3 bases, there was a span of 8 bases. The CDR3 is 13 amino acids. CDR3 protein: CASSLQTGYEQYF. CDR3 sequence (DNA): TGTGCCAGCAGTTTACAGACAGGCTACGAGCAGTACTTC.

This clone was counted ten times or more. The J gene is TRBJ1-1, the V gene TRBV27, with TRBD1 matching 7 bases. V lost 5 bases and J lost 3; bases outside the gene matches: 9. The CDR3 runs 15 residues. Germline CDR1 reads MNHEY; CDR2 reads SMNVEV (reference sequence). DNA for the CDR3: TGTGCCAGCAGTCCAAGACAGGGTCGCGACACTGAAGCTTTCTTT. As protein: CASSPRQGRDTEAFF.

This clone was seen ten or more times. The V call is TRBV19, the J call TRBJ1-4; 10 nucleotides match TRBD1. Germline CDR1 is LNHDA and CDR2 is SQIVND (reference sequence). Germline trimming cut 5 bases from V and 8 bases from J; bases unmatched to any gene: 11. The CDR3 has 16 amino acids. The CDR3 sequence is CASSPTPGQGLEKLFF. CDR3 in DNA: TGTGCCAGTAGTCCCACACCGGGACAGGGGTTAGAAAAACTGTTTTTT.

The sample holds many counts of this clone. This chain links TRBV9 with TRBJ2-3; possibly TRBD1 for D (5 bases). Trimming cost V 2 bases and J 7 bases, with 11 bases left between them. The CDR3 runs to 13 residues. CDR1 is SGDLS and CDR2 is YYNGEE in the germline V gene. Written as DNA, the CDR3 is TGTGCCAGCAGCGTCAGGGATTCAAATACGCAGTATTTT. Protein sequence: CASSVRDSNTQYF.

This clone appeared a few times. The chain has TRBV7-3 and TRBJ2-2, with D tentatively TRBD1 (6 bases). Germline V gene data show CDR1 as SGHTA and CDR2 as FQGTGA. The length of the CDR3 is 16 residues. V was clipped by 5 bases and J by 4 bases, with 17 bases between them. The CDR3 nucleotides are TGTGCCAGCAGCCCACATGGGGGCAGGATCACCGGGGAGCTGTTTTTT. Translation gives CASSPHGGRITGELFF. The full variable domain, with the rest looked up from reference TRBV7-3 and TRBJ2-2, is GAGVSQTPSNKVTEKGKYVELRCDPISGHTALYWYRQSLGQGPEFLIYFQGTGAADDSGLPNDRFFAVRPEGSVSTLKIQRTERGDSAVYLCASSPHGGRITGELFFGEGSRLTVL.

This clone was recorded at least ten times. The rearrangement uses TRBV5-1 and TRBJ2-3, with D perhaps assigned TRBD1 or TRBD2 (5 bases each). CDR3 size: 14 residues. The germline V and J ends were trimmed by 0 bases and 2 bases, with 7 bases remaining between them. Germline CDR1 reads SGHRS; CDR2 reads YFSETQ. The CDR3 here is CASSLGGATDTQYF. The CDR3 bases are TGCGCCAGCAGCTTGGGAGGGGCCACAGATACGCAGTATTTT.

This clone rates as medium-sized. CDR3 protein: CASSQWTSGYEQYF. Written as DNA, the CDR3 is TGTGCCAGCAGCCAATGGACTAGCGGTTACGAGCAGTACTTC. This rearrangement joins TRBV7-9 to TRBJ2-7; 10 positions match TRBD2. Germline V gene sequence: CDR1 SEHNR, CDR2 FQNEAQ (reference sequence). This CDR3 is built from 14 residues. The V and J ends lost 5 bases and 4 bases, in that order; junction bases with no gene match: 5.

This clone was observed a few times. The chain recombines TRBV9 with TRBJ1-3, with D perhaps TRBD1 (5 bases). The CDR3 covers 16 residues. Germline V gives CDR1 SGDLS, CDR2 YYNGEE. V dropped 3 bases and J dropped 4 bases, with 17 bases sitting between them. In nucleotides, the CDR3 is TGTGCCAGCAGCGGGAGAGGCACAGGAGGAGGAAACACCATATATTTT. Translated, it gives CASSGRGTGGGNTIYF.

This clone was detected ten times or more. The rearrangement uses TRBV7-9 and TRBJ1-1; possible D gene TRBD1, 6 bases. The length of the CDR3 is 13 residues. V was trimmed by 7 bases and J by 5 bases, leaving 14 bases between them. The germline gives CDR1 SEHNR, CDR2 FQNEAQ (reference sequence). The CDR3 region is CASTSQQGTEAFF. As DNA, the CDR3 is TGTGCCAGCACCTCTCAGCAGGGGACTGAAGCTTTCTTT.